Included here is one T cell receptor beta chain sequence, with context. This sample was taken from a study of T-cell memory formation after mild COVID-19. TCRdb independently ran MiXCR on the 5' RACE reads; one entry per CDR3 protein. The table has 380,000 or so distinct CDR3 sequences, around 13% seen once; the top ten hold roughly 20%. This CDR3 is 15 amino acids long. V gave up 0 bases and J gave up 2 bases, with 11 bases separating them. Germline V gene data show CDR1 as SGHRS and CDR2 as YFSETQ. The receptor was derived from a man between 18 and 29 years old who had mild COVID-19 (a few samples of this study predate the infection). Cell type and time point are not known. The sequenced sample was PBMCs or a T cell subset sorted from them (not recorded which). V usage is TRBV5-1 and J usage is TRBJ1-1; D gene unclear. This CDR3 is CASSLDMAANTEAFF. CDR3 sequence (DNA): TGCGCCAGCAGCTTGGATATGGCGGCTAACACTGAAGCTTTCTTT.